The next 32 T cell receptor beta chains were all read from a single sample in a study of blood T cell repertoires in COVID-19. Only in-frame clones appear in the TCRdb table, and some are missing; sequencing was by immunoSEQ multiplex PCR. The data contain 210,000 or so clones, approximately 87% of them singletons. The specimen sequenced was PBMCs or T cells enriched from blood (not recorded which). These receptors originate from a woman between 45 and 60 years old in a cohort exposed to, infected with or recovered from COVID-19 (not recorded which).

As to this clone: Relative to the germline gene, one junction end is altered; a read error may explain this. The chain recombines TRBV5-5 with TRBJ2-7, with D perhaps matching TRBD1 (6 bases). The CDR3 length is 15 residues. In germline, CDR1 is SGHKS, CDR2 YYEKEE (reference sequence). The CDR3 loop is CASSLGSGVTYEQYF. For the CDR3, the DNA is TGTGCCAGCAGTTTGGGGTCAGGGGTAACCTACGAGCAGTACTTC.

CDR3 in amino acids: CASSVESGGYGYTF. The CDR3 coding sequence is TGTGCCAGCAGCGTAGAATCGGGGGGTTATGGCTACACCTTC. This chain uses TRBV9 with TRBJ1-2; possible D gene TRBD1, 5 bases. Trimming stripped 0 bases from V and 5 bases from J, with 11 bases between. Germline CDR1 and CDR2: SGDLS and YYNGEE. This CDR3 comprises 14 residues.

This clone was counted a single time. The chain combines TRBV2 with TRBJ1-4; a weak D match, TRBD1 (5 bases). Germline loops: CDR1 SNHLY, CDR2 FYNNEI. The CDR3 is made up of 13 amino acids. Between the trimmed V and J ends, which lost 3 bases and 5 bases, there was a span of 7 bases. CDR3 region: CASSERGNEKLFF. CDR3 DNA: TGTGCCAGCAGTGAGCGGGGCAATGAAAAACTGTTTTTT.

The rearrangement uses TRBV10-3 and TRBJ2-5, with 7 bases fitting TRBD1. J was trimmed by 5 bases and V by 2 bases; bases with no gene match: 11. In germline, CDR1 is ENHRY, CDR2 SYGVKD. This CDR3 has 16 amino acids. For the CDR3, the DNA is TGTGCCATCAGTGAGAAGGACAGGAAGATTGGGGAGACCCAGTACTTC. Translation: CAISEKDRKIGETQYF.

J is TRBJ2-7 and V is TRBV11-2; a possible D gene is TRBD1 (6 bases). The CDR3 consists of 15 residues. Germline CDR1 reads SGHAT; CDR2 reads FQNNGV. Trimming removed 1 base at V and 3 bases at J, with 13 bases between. CDR3 loop: CASSLGPGQYYEQYF. In DNA form, the CDR3 reads TGTGCCAGCAGCTTAGGCCCGGGACAATACTACGAGCAGTACTTC. Variable domain in full (rest from reference TRBV11-2 and TRBJ2-7): EAGVAQSPRYKIIEKRQSVAFWCNPISGHATLYWYQQILGQGPKLLIQFQNNGVVDDSQLPKDRFSAERLKGVDSTLKIQPAKLEDSAVYLCASSLGPGQYYEQYFGPGTRLTVT.

The chain has TRBV5-1 and TRBJ1-3; 8 bases match TRBD1. Germline values: CDR1 SGHRS, CDR2 YFSETQ. This CDR3 region has 16 residues. Unmatched junction bases numbered 6, after V lost 4 bases and J lost 0 bases. CDR3 DNA: TGCGCCAGCAGCCTACAGGGGGTCAACTCTGGAAACACCATATATTTT. Its protein product is CASSLQGVNSGNTIYF.

The V call is TRBV7-3, the J call TRBJ2-1, with D possibly matching TRBD1 (6 bases). This CDR3 spans 15 amino acids. V dropped 5 bases and J dropped 5 bases, with 16 bases sitting between them. Germline assignment: CDR1 SGHTA and CDR2 FQGTGA. The CDR3 sequence is CASSPRRTEHNEQFF. Written as DNA, the CDR3 is TGTGCCAGCAGCCCGCGACGGACAGAACACAATGAGCAGTTCTTC.

The V and J genes are TRBV6-2 or TRBV6-3 and TRBJ2-7; D is undetermined. The CDR3 has 11 residues. V lost 5 bases, J lost 9 bases, and 11 bases lay in between. Germline V gene data show CDR1 as MNHEY and CDR2 as SVGEGT. CDR3 residues: CASSPSLGQYF. The CDR3 region has the DNA TGTGCCAGCAGTCCGTCCCTCGGGCAGTACTTC.

This rearrangement joins TRBV9 to TRBJ2-2, with D possibly being TRBD2 (6 bases). Trimming removed 2 bases from V and 2 bases from J, with 13 bases in between. CDR3 length equals 16 residues. The germline V gene encodes CDR1 SGDLS and CDR2 YYNGEE. This chain's CDR3 is CASSVAGTVNTGELFF. CDR3 DNA sequence: TGTGCCAGCAGCGTGGCGGGGACGGTAAACACCGGGGAGCTGTTTTTT.

The genes are TRBV4-1 and TRBJ1-6; D not resolved. Germline loops: CDR1 MGHRA, CDR2 YSYEKL. CDR3 length: 14 amino acids. Trimming took 4 bases from V and 13 from J, leaving 17 bases between them. CDR3 loop: CASSPPGLAAPLHF. CDR3 bases: TGCGCCAGCAGCCCCCCCGGACTGGCTGCCCCCCTCCACTTT.

This chain links TRBV27 with TRBJ2-3; 10 nucleotides line up with TRBD2. The CDR3 consists of 15 residues. The J segment lost 8 bases and the V segment lost 2 bases, leaving 7 bases of the junction unmatched. CDR1 MNHEY and CDR2 SMNVEV come from the germline V gene (reference sequence). CDR3 coding DNA: TGTGCCAGCAGTTTAGAGCGGGGGGGTGGGGGTACGCAGTATTTT. Protein: CASSLERGGGGTQYF.

The CDR3 here is CASSPSGRYQETQYF. As DNA, the CDR3 is TGTGCCAGCAGCCCCTCGGGGAGGTATCAAGAGACCCAGTACTTC. V usage is TRBV7-2 and J usage is TRBJ2-5; D perhaps matches TRBD2 (6 bases). This CDR3 has 15 residues. Per germline, CDR1 SGHTA and CDR2 FQGNSA. Trimming cost V 5 bases and J 2 bases, with 15 bases left between them. Looking up the rest from reference TRBV7-2 and TRBJ2-5 gives the full variable domain: GAGVSQSPSNKVTEKGKDVELRCDPISGHTALYWYRQSLGQGLEFLIYFQGNSAPDKSGLPSDRFSAERTGGSVSTLTIQRTQQEDSAVYLCASSPSGRYQETQYFGPGTRLLVL.

The chain couples TRBV28 to TRBJ2-7, with 11 bases lining up with TRBD2. The CDR3 is 15 amino acids. From germline, CDR1 is MDHEN and CDR2 SYDVKM. V lost 9 bases to trimming and J lost 3 bases; unmatched junction nucleotides: 10. CDR3 residues: CASTSSGGAVYEQYF. The CDR3 nucleotides are TGTGCCAGTACGAGTAGCGGGGGGGCCGTCTACGAGCAGTACTTC.

This rearrangement joins TRBV7-2 to TRBJ2-3; 7 bases are shared with TRBD2. Germline CDR1 and CDR2: SGHTA and FQGNSA. This CDR3 has 15 amino acids. Germline trimming cut 2 bases from V and 2 bases from J; bases unmatched to any gene: 4. Written as DNA, the CDR3 is TGTGCCAGCAGCTTACTAGCGGTACCCACAGATACGCAGTATTTT. It specifies CASSLLAVPTDTQYF.

The CDR3 reads CASSPASGGGMNTEAFF. In DNA form, the CDR3 reads TGTGCCAGCTCACCGGCAAGCGGGGGCGGGATGAACACTGAAGCTTTCTTT. The V and J genes are TRBV18 and TRBJ1-1, with D perhaps matching TRBD1 (6 bases). The CDR3 consists of 17 residues. Germline V gene lookup returns CDR1 KGHSH and CDR2 LQKENI. Trimming took off 3 bases at V and 0 bases at J, with 17 bases between the two ends.

Note on this clone: The same CDR3 also results from other DNA sequences found in this sample. This sequence joins TRBV27 and TRBJ1-5; possible D gene TRBD1, 5 bases. This CDR3 is 13 amino acids long. Germline V gives CDR1 MNHEY, CDR2 SMNVEV (reference sequence). V lost 3 bases and J lost 4, with 7 bases in between. The CDR3 bases are TGTGCCAGCAGTTTCGGGGGGAATCAGCCCCAGCATTTT. Encoded protein: CASSFGGNQPQHF.

This clone came up a few times. The V call is TRBV2, the J call TRBJ1-2; TRBD1 agrees at 7 bases. CDR3 length: 15 residues. J lost 7 bases, V lost 2 bases, and 10 bases had no gene match. Per the germline V gene, CDR1 is SNHLY and CDR2 is FYNNEI. CDR3 loop: CASSEYPRQGIGYTF. CDR3 coding DNA: TGTGCCAGCAGTGAATACCCCCGACAGGGAATTGGCTACACCTTC.

This clone appeared once. The chain has TRBV3-1 (or the pseudogene TRBV3-2) and TRBJ2-3; weak D call: TRBD1 (6 bases). Germline CDR1 is LGHDT and CDR2 is YNNKEL (reference sequence). The length of the CDR3 is 13 residues. V shed 4 bases and J shed 5 bases, with 10 bases lying between them. The CDR3 DNA is TGTGCCAGCAGCCTCCGAGGGGGAGATACGCAGTATTTT. This sequence encodes CASSLRGGDTQYF.

V and J are TRBV4-1 and TRBJ1-4, with D unresolved. There are 15 residues in the CDR3. Deletions cut 0 bases from V and 4 bases from J, with 9 bases between. Germline CDR1 is MGHRA and CDR2 is YSYEKL. The CDR3 region is CASSQDPRYNEKLFF. CDR3 DNA sequence: TGCGCCAGCAGCCAAGATCCCAGGTATAATGAAAAACTGTTTTTT.

The CDR3 DNA reads as TGTGCCAGCCGCCTTACTTCTGGCACTACCTACGAGCAGTACTTC. This translates into CASRLTSGTTYEQYF. The chain employs TRBV6-5 and TRBJ2-7, with D hard to call. The V end lost 8 bases, the J end lost 2 bases, and 19 bases lay between the germline ends. Germline loops: CDR1 MNHEY, CDR2 SVGAGI. This CDR3 comprises 15 residues.

The chain couples TRBV10-3 to TRBJ2-5, with 9 bases fitting TRBD1. This CDR3 has 15 residues. J lost 1 base, V lost 6 bases, and 6 bases had no gene match. Germline CDR1 ENHRY, CDR2 SYGVKD. CDR3 amino acids: CAIRAGTGSQETQYF. Written as DNA, the CDR3 is TGTGCCATCAGAGCCGGGACAGGGTCCCAAGAGACCCAGTACTTC.

The chain carries TRBV7-2 and TRBJ1-5; possibly TRBD1 for D (6 bases). Germline V gene data show CDR1 as SGHTA and CDR2 as FQGNSA. The length of the CDR3 is 12 residues. The V end was cut by 5 bases, the J end by 6 bases, with 8 bases between. The CDR3 region is CASSPGVQPQHF. For the CDR3, the DNA is TGTGCCAGCAGCCCAGGGGTTCAGCCCCAGCATTTT.

V gene TRBV2 combines with J gene TRBJ1-5, with D possibly being TRBD1 (6 bases). V was pared by 7 bases and J by 6 bases, with 10 bases between. Per the germline V gene, CDR1 is SNHLY and CDR2 is FYNNEI. This CDR3 is built from 12 residues. The chain's CDR3 is CASTRGGQPQHF. CDR3 sequence (DNA): TGTGCCAGCACCAGGGGCGGTCAGCCCCAGCATTTT.

The gene calls are TRBV30 and TRBJ1-4; TRBD1 is a possible D gene (6 bases). The CDR3 extends over 13 amino acids. The V gene lost 2 bases and the J gene lost 7 bases, with 11 bases spanning the gap. Germline V gene lookup returns CDR1 GTSNPN and CDR2 SVGIG (reference sequence). The CDR3 sequence: CAWSPARGEKLFF. In DNA form, the CDR3 reads TGTGCCTGGAGTCCGGCCAGGGGTGAAAAACTGTTTTTT.

V is TRBV5-6 and J is TRBJ1-3; perhaps TRBD1 as D (5 bases). The V end lost 2 bases, the J end lost 4 bases, and 7 bases lay between the germline ends. This CDR3 has 13 residues. CDR1 is SGHDT and CDR2 is YYEEEE in the germline V gene. DNA of the CDR3: TGTGCCAGCAGCTTACAGGTGGGAAACACCATATATTTT. Protein sequence: CASSLQVGNTIYF.

CDR3: CASSDRAGYTF. DNA of the CDR3: TGTGCCAGCAGTGACAGGGCTGGCTACACCTTC. This chain uses TRBV6-2 or TRBV6-3 with TRBJ1-2, with TRBD1 matching over 7 bases. The CDR3 consists of 11 residues. Germline values: CDR1 MNHEY, CDR2 SVGEGT. With 5 bases clipped from V and 7 bases from J, the junction kept 1 base outside the gene matches.

The chain carries TRBV6-1 and TRBJ1-3, with D tentatively TRBD1 (5 bases). V was pared by 0 bases and J by 2 bases, with 17 bases between. The CDR3 extends over 18 amino acids. Germline loops: CDR1 MNHNS, CDR2 SASEGT. The CDR3 here is CASSEAPPTGTTGNTIYF. CDR3 bases: TGTGCCAGCAGTGAAGCCCCCCCCACAGGTACCACTGGAAACACCATATATTTT.

The J gene is TRBJ1-4, the V gene TRBV4-2; TRBD1 matches 7 bases. Germline loops: CDR1 LGHNA, CDR2 YNFKEQ. This CDR3 comprises 14 residues. V trimming: 3 bases; J trimming: 2 bases; junction bases outside the gene matches: 0. This CDR3 reads CASSQTGTNEKLFF. The DNA of the CDR3 is TGTGCCAGCAGCCAGACAGGGACTAATGAAAAACTGTTTTTT.

The genes are TRBV5-4 and TRBJ2-1, with TRBD2 identical over 10 bases. The length of the CDR3 is 15 residues. Unmatched junction bases numbered 8, after V lost 6 bases and J lost 5 bases. Germline V gene data show CDR1 as SGHNT and CDR2 as YYREEE (reference sequence). In DNA, the CDR3 is TGTGCCAGCACCCCAAAGCGGGGGGGCGACAATGAGCAGTTCTTC. Protein product: CASTPKRGGDNEQFF.

The chain combines TRBV7-3 with TRBJ2-3; 13 nucleotides line up with TRBD2. Unmatched junction bases numbered 18, after V lost 5 bases and J lost 7 bases. Germline CDR1 is SGHTA and CDR2 is FQGTGA. This CDR3 comprises 19 residues. The CDR3 reads CASSPQGTSGASPPHTQYF. The CDR3 nucleotides read TGTGCCAGCAGCCCCCAGGGGACTAGCGGGGCGTCACCACCACATACGCAGTATTTT. The variable domain in full, completed from reference TRBV7-3 and TRBJ2-3, reads GAGVSQTPSNKVTEKGKYVELRCDPISGHTALYWYRQSLGQGPEFLIYFQGTGAADDSGLPNDRFFAVRPEGSVSTLKIQRTERGDSAVYLCASSPQGTSGASPPHTQYFGPGTRLTVL.

This chain uses TRBV14 with TRBJ2-5; 9 nucleotides agree with TRBD1. After removal of 3 bases from V and 5 bases from J, the junction contained 4 bases not matched to a gene. The CDR3 sequence is 14 residues long. Germline CDR1 reads SGHDN; CDR2 reads FVKESK. DNA of the CDR3: TGTGCCAGCAGCCATGGACAGGGGAAGGAGACCCAGTACTTC. This codes for CASSHGQGKETQYF. The complete variable domain, with remaining parts taken from reference TRBV14 and TRBJ2-5, reads EAGVTQFPSHSVIEKGQTVTLRCDPISGHDNLYWYRRVMGKEIKFLLHFVKESKQDESGMPNNRFLAERTGGTYSTLKVQPAELEDSGVYFCASSHGQGKETQYFGPGTRLLVL.

V usage is TRBV6-5 and J usage is TRBJ1-3; weak D call: TRBD1 (6 bases). This CDR3 contains 15 residues. Per the germline V gene, CDR1 is MNHEY and CDR2 is SVGAGI. V was clipped by 6 bases and J by 4 bases, with 16 bases between them. The CDR3 loop is CASSQQQTGGNTIYF. For the CDR3, the DNA is TGTGCCAGCAGCCAACAACAGACAGGAGGAAACACCATATATTTT.